The 10 T cell receptor beta chains listed next were all sequenced from one sample in a study of T cell responses to AZD1222 COVID-19 vaccine. Only in-frame clones appear in the TCRdb table, and some are missing; sequencing was by immunoSEQ multiplex PCR. The sample includes some 130,000 clones, 89% of them seen just once. This specimen was peripheral blood, taken on day 0 of AZD1222 vaccination. The receptors derive from an adult in good health.

The chain's CDR3 is CASSLEINQPQHF. Written as DNA, the CDR3 is TGTGCCAGCAGCCTAGAGATAAATCAGCCCCAGCATTTT. The chain carries TRBV7-6 and TRBJ1-5; the D is unclear. Germline values: CDR1 SGHVS, CDR2 FNYEAQ. V lost 5 bases and J lost 4, with 9 bases in between. The CDR3 spans 13 residues.

The rearrangement links TRBV5-6 to TRBJ1-1; the match to TRBD1 covers 8 bases. Germline values: CDR1 SGHDT, CDR2 YYEEEE. The CDR3 has 15 amino acids. V was clipped by 3 bases and J by 1 base; unmatched bases: 5. For the CDR3, the DNA is TGTGCCAGCAGCTCCCGGACAGGGCCGAACACTGAAGCTTTCTTT. Translating it yields CASSSRTGPNTEAFF.

The DNA of the CDR3 is TGTGCCAGCAGCTTGGGAGGGCACACTGAAGCTTTCTTT. Translated, it gives CASSLGGHTEAFF. The J gene is TRBJ1-1, the V gene TRBV5-5; no firm D call. V was shortened by 0 bases and J by 3 bases, with 6 bases between the two germline ends. The CDR3 consists of 13 residues. Per the germline V gene, CDR1 is SGHKS and CDR2 is YYEKEE (reference sequence).

J is TRBJ1-6 and V is TRBV7-3; D might be TRBD1 (5 bases). V lost 6 bases and J 7 bases, leaving 19 bases between the germline ends. CDR1 is SGHTA and CDR2 is FQGTGA in the germline V gene. The CDR3 is 16 residues long. The CDR3 here is CASSSSGGGVNSPLHF. Here the CDR3 DNA reads TGTGCCAGCAGTTCCTCCGGGGGGGGTGTGAATTCACCCCTCCACTTT.

The chain links TRBV7-9 to TRBJ1-2; possible D gene TRBD1, 5 bases. Germline loops: CDR1 SEHNR, CDR2 FQNEAQ (reference sequence). V was clipped by 5 bases and J by 7 bases, with 17 bases between them. This CDR3 has 14 amino acids. The CDR3 reads CASSRDGKQAGYTF. CDR3 in DNA: TGTGCCAGCAGCCGGGACGGTAAACAGGCTGGCTACACCTTC.

This clone showed up just once. The chain has TRBV6-4 and TRBJ1-1; 8 nucleotides line up with TRBD1. Per germline, CDR1 MRHNA and CDR2 SNTAGT. This CDR3 is 13 amino acids long. V shed 2 bases, J shed 8 bases, and the junction held 4 bases outside the gene matches. CDR3 region: CASSDGTGREAFF. The CDR3 DNA reads TGTGCCAGCAGTGACGGGACAGGAAGAGAAGCTTTCTTT.

This CDR3 reads CASSYPGGTGELFF. The CDR3 DNA is TGTGCCAGCTCGTACCCGGGCGGCACCGGGGAGCTGTTTTTT. This chain connects TRBV7-9 to TRBJ2-2, with unresolved D. Germline loops: CDR1 SEHNR, CDR2 FQNEAQ (reference sequence). The CDR3 contains 14 residues. The V and J ends lost 8 bases and 4 bases respectively, with 14 bases between them. The full variable domain, its missing parts supplied by reference TRBV7-9 and TRBJ2-2, is DTGVSQNPRHKITKRGQNVTFRCDPISEHNRLYWYRQTLGQGPEFLTYFQNEAQLEKSRLLSDRFSAERPKGSFSTLEIQRTEQGDSAMYLCASSYPGGTGELFFGEGSRLTVL.

A single count supports this clone. One junction end disagrees with the germline gene, perhaps due to a read error. The V gene is TRBV7-7, the J gene TRBJ2-3; perhaps TRBD2 as D (6 bases). Germline V gives CDR1 SSHAT, CDR2 FNYEAQ (reference sequence). The CDR3 loop spans 15 amino acids. The CDR3 DNA sequence: TGTGCTAGCAGCTTGGACGGGGGTCCTGGGGATACGCAGTATTTT. It yields the protein CASSLDGGPGDTQYF.

The chain uses TRBV6-5 and TRBJ1-3; the D is unclear. CDR3 size: 13 residues. CDR1 and CDR2 from the germline V gene are MNHEY and SVGAGI. With 11 bases removed from V and 1 base from J, the gap between germline ends came to 12 bases. The CDR3 DNA reads as TGTGCCTCGAGGGCCTTATCTGGAAACACCATATATTTT. The encoded protein is CASRALSGNTIYF.

This chain links TRBV10-3 with TRBJ2-6; D unclear. Deletions cut 6 bases from V and 0 bases from J, with 9 bases between. The CDR3 covers 15 residues. Germline V gene sequence: CDR1 ENHRY, CDR2 SYGVKD. CDR3 bases: TGTGCCATCAGACCGGAGCTCTCTGGGGCCAACGTCCTGACTTTC. This translates into CAIRPELSGANVLTF.